This TCR beta chain was sequenced during a study of beta chain features in type 1 diabetes. This clone has more than one count but fewer than ten. What it recognizes is unknown. General study findings and limits: Insertions at VDJ junctions were less frequent in type 1 diabetes patients. These patients also deleted more nucleotides at the same junctions. For Type 1 diabetes patients, all four CD4+ subsets carried TCRB CDR3s that were moderately but significantly shorter.

The V end was cut by 0 bases, the J end by 11 bases, with 10 bases between. The CDR3 covers 12 residues. CDR1 is MGHRA, CDR2 YSYEKL, per germline. TCRB transcripts that were expressed got sequenced, as all of the isolated RNA had been reverse transcribed. Measured with immunoSEQ multiplex PCR; TCRdb has only the in-frame clones, and not every one. The table shows roughly 730,000 clones, with 13% occurring only once. The source material was naive CD4+ T cells from blood. The clonotype was recovered from a man aged 18 to 30 with type 1 diabetes. This chain links TRBV4-1 with TRBJ1-1, with D maybe TRBD1 (5 bases). The DNA for the CDR3 is TGCGCCAGCAGCCAAGATGGGACGGTCGCTTTCTTT. Amino acids: CASSQDGTVAFF.